This TCR beta chain stems from a study of cytomegalovirus exposure and HLA in healthy donors. V was cut by 0 bases and J by 5 bases, with 12 bases left in between. Germline V lookup: CDR1 GTSNPN, CDR2 SVGIG (reference sequence). The CDR3 has 14 amino acids. PCR was performed using 60 Vbeta and 13 Jbeta primers. Produced via immunoSEQ multiplex PCR; TCRdb's table is partial and in-frame only. The data hold around 300,000 clones, with 84% observed a single time. The chain uses TRBV30 and TRBJ2-3, with D possibly being TRBD1 (6 bases). The sequenced sample consisted of PBMCs. The clonotype originates from a woman aged 40 to 50 in good health and CMV-seropositive. CDR3 nucleotide sequence: TGTGCCTGGAGTGTACTGGGGGCTGGAGATACGCAGTATTTT. Translation: CAWSVLGAGDTQYF.